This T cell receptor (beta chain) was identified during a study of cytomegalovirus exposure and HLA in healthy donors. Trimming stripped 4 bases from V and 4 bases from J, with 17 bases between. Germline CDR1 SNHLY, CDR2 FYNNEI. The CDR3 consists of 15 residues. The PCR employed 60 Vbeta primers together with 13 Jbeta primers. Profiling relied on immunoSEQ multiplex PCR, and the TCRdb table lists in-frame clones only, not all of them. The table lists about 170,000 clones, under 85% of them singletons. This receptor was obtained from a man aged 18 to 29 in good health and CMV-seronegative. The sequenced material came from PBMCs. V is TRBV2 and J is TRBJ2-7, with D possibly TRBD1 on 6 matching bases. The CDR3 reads CASSGIYRVQYEQYF. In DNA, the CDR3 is TGTGCCAGCAGTGGAATATACAGGGTCCAGTACGAGCAGTACTTC.